The T cell receptor (beta chain) described here comes from a study of blood T cell repertoires in COVID-19 (dated by TCRdb to the early 2020s). Looking at the study overall: Collaborator samples came from the United States, Italy and Spain and covered acute and convalescent phases of COVID-19. The prospective study material was composed of cDNA or gDNA derived from T cells, B-cell-depleted T cells, or PBMCs. Sample metadata almost always included a de-identified subject ID, COVID-19 status, age in years and sex. The dataset comprised deeply sampled blood TCRbeta repertoires from subjects exposed to, actively infected with, or recovered from COVID-19. Where available, HLA class I and class II types were obtained from metadata supplied by the sample provider rather than from assay-based typing. The repertoires were made available in a free public database intended to serve as a resource for research on the immune response to SARS-CoV-2. Samples were obtained from the ongoing ImmuneRACE study (first 160 participants) and from over 1,000 subjects provided by 6 global collaborators.

Including the terminal cysteine and phenylalanine, the CDR3 comprises 13 residues. The kept DNA is CDR3 alone, 39 bases in frame from the first base. Deletion took 5 bases off V and 2 bases off J, with a span of 7 bases between the germline ends. The germline V gene gives CDR1 as SNHLY and CDR2 as FYNNEI. TCRbeta CDR3 regions were amplified from genomic DNA using the immunoSEQ Assay, a bias-controlled multiplex PCR. On the study's bioinformatics: The number of nucleated cells in each sample was estimated from the amplification of reference gene primers within the assay. To quantify the absolute abundance of each unique TCRbeta CDR3 rearrangement, sequence reads were collapsed and filtered. For each sample, productive Simpson clonality was calculated by taking the square root of Simpson's diversity index across productive rearrangements. TCRdb retrieved this table from immuneACCESS and kept in-frame rearrangements only. Not all clones are present; in checked studies, unresolved V genes account for under half, and no reason is known for the remainder. V, J and clone size are taken as reported in that table, and D and trimming were inferred from the DNA itself. The sample yields 220,000 or so clones; nearly 90% were counted once. The top ten hold over 13% of the sample.

To note about this clone: Its antigen has not been determined. Base quality data are lacking; no much larger clone is found one base away.

Enrolling through a virtual design, the prospective study's participants ranged in age from roughly 18 to 95 years and lived across 24 United States geographic areas. In the prospective study, cohorts were assigned on the basis of participant-reported clinical history obtained from a screening survey and a study questionnaire. Exposed participants had been in contact, within 2 weeks of entering the study, with a person who had a PCR-confirmed or clinician-diagnosed case of COVID-19. Each participant in the prospective study had whole blood, serum and a nasopharyngeal or oropharyngeal swab collected by mobile phlebotomists. Participants in the prospective study had the option to provide additional blood draws and questionnaires over a 2-month period. Before DNA extraction, blood samples from the prospective study were shipped at room temperature or frozen. What the research found in general, with its limitations: Clinical and demographic metadata were provided uncurated, with the amount varying by source and participant.

This TCR was recovered from a man aged 30-40 years who had been exposed to COVID-19. Recombination joined TRBV2 with TRBJ2-1; TRBD1 is a weak D gene call, 5 bases matching. Sequencing was performed on PBMCs or T cells enriched from blood (not recorded which). The DNA reads TGTGCCAGCAGTCTGGGGCCCTACAATGAGCAGTTCTTC. This is translated as CASSLGPYNEQFF. With the rest looked up from the reference TRBV2 and TRBJ2-1 genes rather than sequenced, the full variable domain is EPEVTQTPSHQVTQMGQEVILRCVPISNHLYFYWYRQILGQKVEFLVSFYNNEISEKSEIFDDQFSVERPDGSNFTLKIRSTKLEDSAMYFCASSLGPYNEQFFGPGTRLTVL.